A selection of T cell receptor beta chains follows, all from one sample in a study of blood T cell repertoires in COVID-19. The repertoire was sequenced with immunoSEQ multiplex PCR; TCRdb's copy has only in-frame clones and lacks some. The data hold tens of thousands of clones, with around 80% observed a single time. The sample was peripheral blood. The receptors come from a woman older than 75 with acute or convalescent COVID-19. CDR3s include the opening cysteine and the closing phenylalanine or tryptophan.

V	J	CDR3
TRBV3-1/TRBV3-2	TRBJ2-7	CASSQVAGEFYEQYF
TRBV19	TRBJ2-2	CASTPLAGETGELFF
TRBV16	TRBJ2-7	CASSQSGDYEQYF
TRBV9	TRBJ2-6	CASSALAGGLGGGANVLTF
TRBV6-5	TRBJ1-2	CASTVGQGINGYTF
TRBV5-4	TRBJ1-1	CASSVETGSTEAFF
TRBV11-2	TRBJ2-3	CASSSGTSGRVDTQYF
TRBV19	TRBJ2-5	CASSTGQLRQETQYF
TRBV18	TRBJ2-3	CASSPGGDTQYF
TRBV11-3	TRBJ2-7	CASSLHTGNEQYF
TRBV7-2	TRBJ1-2	CASSSGQPSNYGYTF
TRBV28	TRBJ2-5	CASSFPRGETQYF
TRBV2	TRBJ1-1	CASTYGGDVTEAFF
TRBV6-2/TRBV6-3	TRBJ1-2	CASSYLQGGSPGYTF
TRBV4-3	TRBJ1-5	CASSPGFYQPQHF
TRBV6-6	TRBJ1-5	CASSYGQGAAQPQHF
TRBV12-3/TRBV12-4	TRBJ1-1	CASSLSLEFEAFF
TRBV29-1	TRBJ1-4	CREKTGEEGRTNEKLFF
TRBV6-6	TRBJ2-1	CASSGTFEQFF
TRBV6-5	TRBJ2-7	CASSFTGDPLYEQYF
TRBV28	TRBJ2-1	CASSFGQGLYNEQFF
TRBV7-6	TRBJ2-3	CASSVYFYGGSSTDTQYF
TRBV24-1	TRBJ1-5	CATSDPGTGDNQPQHF
TRBV10-2	TRBJ2-5	CASSERTSGQETQYF
TRBV29-1	TRBJ2-1	CSVVWDRPYNEQFF
TRBV9	TRBJ2-2	CASSPSGSGTRNTGELFF
TRBV3-1/TRBV3-2	TRBJ2-7	CASSQDQFYEQYF
TRBV19	TRBJ2-1	CASWTGGLSYNEQFF
TRBV5-1	TRBJ2-3	CASSLRLSAQYF
TRBV18	TRBJ2-5	CASSSQETQYF
TRBV7-9	TRBJ2-3	CASSLAAGLGGDTQYF
TRBV29-1	TRBJ1-1	CSARQEKNTEAFF
TRBV20-1	TRBJ2-3	CSASRSGRADTQYF
TRBV5-1	TRBJ2-2	CASSLTAGNTGELFF
TRBV5-6	TRBJ2-1	CASSLELSRVSYNEQFF
TRBV20-1	TRBJ2-7	CSASGTSGYHEQYF
TRBV24-1	TRBJ1-2	CATSDLNTGVSGYTF
TRBV9	TRBJ2-2	CASSARQNANTGELFF
TRBV10-2	TRBJ2-2	CASIPPAGDFGELFF
TRBV2	TRBJ1-2	CASRIIQGARGYTF
TRBV18	TRBJ2-5	CASSPLAGLARQETQYF
TRBV6-1	TRBJ1-1	CASREGPMNTEAFF